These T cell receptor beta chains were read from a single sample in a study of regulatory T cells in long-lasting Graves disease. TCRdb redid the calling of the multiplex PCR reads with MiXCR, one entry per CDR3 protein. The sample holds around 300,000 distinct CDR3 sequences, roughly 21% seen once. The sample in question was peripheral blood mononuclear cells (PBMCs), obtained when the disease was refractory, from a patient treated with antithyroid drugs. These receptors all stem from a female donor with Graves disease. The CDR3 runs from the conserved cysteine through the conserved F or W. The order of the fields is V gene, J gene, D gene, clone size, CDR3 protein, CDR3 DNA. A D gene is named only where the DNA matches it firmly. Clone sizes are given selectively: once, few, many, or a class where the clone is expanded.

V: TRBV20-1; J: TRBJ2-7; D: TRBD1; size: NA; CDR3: CSAPDRVQQYF; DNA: TGCAGTGCTCCGGACAGGGTACAGCAGTACTTC
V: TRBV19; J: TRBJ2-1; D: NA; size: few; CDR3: CASSIVDTLNEQFF; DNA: TGTGCCAGTAGTATAGTGGACACCCTCAATGAGCAGTTCTTC
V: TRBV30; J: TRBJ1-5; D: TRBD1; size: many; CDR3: CAWTFKGGTFNSNQPQHF; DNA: TGTGCCTGGACATTTAAAGGGGGCACCTTTAATAGCAATCAGCCCCAGCATTTT
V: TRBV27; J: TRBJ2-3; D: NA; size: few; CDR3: CASSPNRDATDTQYF; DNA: TGTGCCAGCAGCCCCAACAGGGACGCCACAGATACGCAGTATTTT
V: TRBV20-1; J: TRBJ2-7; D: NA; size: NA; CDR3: CSASSVNEQYF; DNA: TGCAGTGCTAGTTCGGTCAACGAGCAGTACTTC
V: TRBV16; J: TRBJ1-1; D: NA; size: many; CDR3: CASSQNGGGLNTEAFF; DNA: TGTGCCAGCAGCCAAAACGGGGGGGGATTGAACACTGAAGCTTTCTTT
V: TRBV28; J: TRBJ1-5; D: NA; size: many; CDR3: CASSWGVGDQPQHF; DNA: TGTGCCAGCAGTTGGGGGGTTGGTGATCAGCCCCAGCATTTT
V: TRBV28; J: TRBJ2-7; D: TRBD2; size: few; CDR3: CASSMGLAGALYEQYF; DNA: TGTGCCAGCAGTATGGGACTAGCGGGAGCCCTCTACGAGCAGTACTTC
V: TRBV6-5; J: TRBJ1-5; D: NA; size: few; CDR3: CASSYPDQPQHF; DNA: TGTGCCAGCAGTTACCCTGACCAGCCCCAGCATTTT
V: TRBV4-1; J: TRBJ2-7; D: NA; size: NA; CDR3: CASSQAPAGQSSYEQYF; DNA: TGCGCCAGCAGCCAAGCCCCTGCAGGGCAGAGCTCCTACGAGCAGTACTTC
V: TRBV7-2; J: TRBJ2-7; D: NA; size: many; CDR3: CASSLGGDLSYEQYF; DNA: TGTGCCAGCAGCTTAGGTGGGGATCTCTCCTACGAGCAGTACTTC
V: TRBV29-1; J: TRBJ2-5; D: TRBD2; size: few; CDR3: CSVVGGASGRIQETQYF; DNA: TGCAGCGTTGTCGGAGGGGCTAGCGGGAGAATTCAAGAGACCCAGTACTTC
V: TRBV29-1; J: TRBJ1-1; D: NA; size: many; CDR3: CSVGFGDGTEAFF; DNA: NA
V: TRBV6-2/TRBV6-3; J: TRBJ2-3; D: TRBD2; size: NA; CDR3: CASSYKRDYTDTQYF; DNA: TGTGCCAGCAGTTACAAGCGGGACTACACAGATACGCAGTATTTT
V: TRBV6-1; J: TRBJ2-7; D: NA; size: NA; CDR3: CACWDVGLSYEQYF; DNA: TGTGCCTGCTGGGATGTTGGGCTATCCTACGAGCAGTACTTC
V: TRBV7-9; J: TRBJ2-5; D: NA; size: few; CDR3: CASRPEPDQETQYF; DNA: TGTGCCAGCAGACCGGAACCTGACCAAGAGACCCAGTACTTC
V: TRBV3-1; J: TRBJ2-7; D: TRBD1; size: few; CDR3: CASSKDRGYGEQYF; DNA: TGTGCCAGCAGCAAGGACAGGGGGTACGGTGAGCAGTACTTC
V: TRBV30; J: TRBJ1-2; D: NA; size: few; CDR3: CAWNEAGGYTF; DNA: TGTGCCTGGAATGAGGCTGGGGGCTACACCTTC
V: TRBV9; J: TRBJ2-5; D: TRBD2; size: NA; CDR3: CASSKEVGLAGPETQYF; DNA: TGTGCCAGCAGTAAGGAAGTGGGACTAGCGGGGCCTGAGACCCAGTACTTC
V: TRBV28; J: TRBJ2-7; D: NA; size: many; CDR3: CASSLSLGVREQYF; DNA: TGTGCCAGCAGTTTATCCCTGGGGGTAAGAGAGCAGTACTTC
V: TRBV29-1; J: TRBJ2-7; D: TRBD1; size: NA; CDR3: CSVRQGHEQYF; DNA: TGCAGCGTGCGACAGGGTCATGAGCAGTACTTC
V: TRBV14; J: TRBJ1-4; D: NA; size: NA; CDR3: CASSQDWANEKLFF; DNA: TGTGCCAGCAGCCAAGATTGGGCTAATGAAAAACTGTTTTTT
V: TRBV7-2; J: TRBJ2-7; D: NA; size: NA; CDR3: CASQNPTQSEQYF; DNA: TGTGCCAGCCAAAACCCCACCCAGAGCGAGCAGTACTTC
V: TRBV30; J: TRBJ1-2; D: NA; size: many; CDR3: CAWNGHPNYGYTF; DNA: TGTGCCTGGAACGGACACCCTAACTATGGCTACACCTTC
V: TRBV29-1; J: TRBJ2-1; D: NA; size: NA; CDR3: CSAHKDEQFF; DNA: TGCAGCGCCCACAAAGATGAGCAGTTCTTC
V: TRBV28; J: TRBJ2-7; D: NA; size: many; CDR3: CASSSPLGGRYEQYF; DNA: TGTGCCAGCAGTTCTCCTCTAGGGGGGCGCTACGAGCAGTACTTC
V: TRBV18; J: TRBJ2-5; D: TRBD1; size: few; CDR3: CASSPPAGGPQETQYF; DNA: TGTGCCAGCTCACCACCGGCAGGGGGCCCACAAGAGACCCAGTACTTC
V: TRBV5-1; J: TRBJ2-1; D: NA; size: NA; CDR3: CASSLGHRVDEQFF; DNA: TGCGCCAGCAGCTTGGGGCATAGGGTTGATGAGCAGTTCTTC
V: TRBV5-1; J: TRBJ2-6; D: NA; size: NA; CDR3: CASSWGRSSGANVLTF; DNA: TGCGCCAGCAGCTGGGGACGGTCCTCTGGGGCCAACGTCCTGACTTTC
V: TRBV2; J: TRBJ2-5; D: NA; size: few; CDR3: CASKVAPQETQYF; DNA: TGTGCCAGCAAGGTGGCACCTCAAGAGACCCAGTACTTC
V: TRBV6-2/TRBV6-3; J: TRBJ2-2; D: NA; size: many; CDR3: CASSYAGGNTGELFF; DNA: TGTGCCAGCAGTTACGCCGGGGGCAACACCGGGGAGCTGTTTTTT
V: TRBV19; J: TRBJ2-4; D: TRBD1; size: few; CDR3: CATGQGRGNIQYF; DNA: TGTGCCACCGGACAGGGCCGTGGAAACATTCAGTACTTC
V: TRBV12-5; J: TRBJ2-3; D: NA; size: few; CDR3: CASGLFPERDTQYF; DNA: TGTGCTAGTGGTTTGTTTCCGGAGCGGGATACGCAGTATTTT
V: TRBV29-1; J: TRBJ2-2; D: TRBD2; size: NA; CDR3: CSVEASGNTGELFF; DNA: TGCAGCGTTGAAGCTAGCGGGAACACCGGGGAGCTGTTTTTT
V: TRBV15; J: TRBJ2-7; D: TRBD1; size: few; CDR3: CATSRDRGSEQYF; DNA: TGTGCCACCTCCCGGGACAGGGGGTCAGAGCAGTACTTC
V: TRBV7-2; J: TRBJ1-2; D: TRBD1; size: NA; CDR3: CASSLAAQGAGGYTF; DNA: TGTGCCAGCAGCTTAGCGGCACAGGGGGCAGGTGGCTACACCTTC
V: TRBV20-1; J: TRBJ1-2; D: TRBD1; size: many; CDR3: CSARGAGGYGYTF; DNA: TGCAGTGCTAGAGGCGCAGGGGGCTATGGCTACACCTTC
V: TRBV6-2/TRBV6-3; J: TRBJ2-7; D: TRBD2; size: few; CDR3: CASRTSGRPHEQYF; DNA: TGTGCCAGTAGAACTAGCGGGAGGCCTCACGAGCAGTACTTC
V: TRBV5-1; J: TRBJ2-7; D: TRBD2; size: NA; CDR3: CASSLWTSGSSSYEQYF; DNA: TGCGCCAGCAGCTTGTGGACTAGCGGGAGCAGCTCCTACGAGCAGTACTTC
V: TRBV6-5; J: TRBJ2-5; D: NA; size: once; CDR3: CASSYGGAETQYF; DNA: TGTGCCAGCAGTTACGGGGGTGCGGAGACCCAGTACTTC
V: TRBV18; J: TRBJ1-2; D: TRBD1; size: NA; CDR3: CASSEDRAYGYTF; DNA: TGTGCCAGCTCAGAGGACAGGGCCTATGGCTACACCTTC
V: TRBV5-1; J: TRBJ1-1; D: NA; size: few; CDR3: CASSLLRQGGDTEAFF; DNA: TGCGCCAGCAGCTTGCTCCGCCAGGGAGGGGACACTGAAGCTTTCTTT
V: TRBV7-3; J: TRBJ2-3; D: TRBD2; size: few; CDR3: CASSLGTIEDTQYF; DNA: TGTGCCAGCAGCTTAGGGACTATTGAAGATACGCAGTATTTT
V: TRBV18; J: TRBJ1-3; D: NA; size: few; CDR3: CASSATLSGNSGNTIYF; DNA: TGTGCCAGCTCAGCAACCCTATCTGGGAACTCTGGAAACACCATATATTTT
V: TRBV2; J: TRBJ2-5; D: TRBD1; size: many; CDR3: CASDRGRRETQYF; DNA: TGTGCCAGTGACAGGGGGCGCAGAGAGACCCAGTACTTC
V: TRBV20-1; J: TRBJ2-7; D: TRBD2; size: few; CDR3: CSARDRIAGAYEQYF; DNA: TGCAGTGCTAGAGATCGGATAGCGGGAGCCTACGAGCAGTACTTC
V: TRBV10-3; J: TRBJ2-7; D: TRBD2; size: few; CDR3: CAISDGGSIYEQYF; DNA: TGTGCCATCAGTGACGGCGGGAGCATTTACGAGCAGTACTTC
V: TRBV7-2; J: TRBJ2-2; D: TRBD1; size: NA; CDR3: CASSFTGGTGELFF; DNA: TGTGCCAGCAGCTTTACAGGGGGCACCGGGGAGCTGTTTTTT
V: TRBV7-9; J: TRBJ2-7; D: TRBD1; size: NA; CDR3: CASRGQARDEQYF; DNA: TGTGCCTCGAGGGGACAGGCGCGGGACGAGCAGTACTTC
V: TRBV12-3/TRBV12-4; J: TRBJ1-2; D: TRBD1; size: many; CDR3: CASRPTGNYGYTF; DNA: TGTGCCAGCAGGCCGACAGGGAACTATGGCTACACCTTC